These 9 T cell receptor beta chains came from one sample sequenced in a study of CD8 T cells in Susac syndrome (dated by TCRdb to the late 2010s). Library prep was done by the immunoSEQ multiplex PCR assay. RNA was extracted using the RNeasy kit, and roughly 0.5 to 1 ug of the RNA was reverse transcribed with random hexamers. Using fastp trimming at Q25 and MiXCR clonotype assembly, TCRdb reanalyzed the public sequencing data and kept in-frame beta chains. One record per CDR3 amino acid sequence lists the most common genes and DNA. The table for this sample lists about 130,000 distinct CDR3 sequences; around 95% of them were counted only once. The biggest ten clones account for approximately 0.18% of the sample. Specimen: CD8+ T cells from PBMCs. The receptors were gathered from a human donor with Susac syndrome.

The CDR3 nucleotides are TGTGCCAGCAGTTTTTCAGAGAACACCGGGGAGCTGTTTTTT. This gives the protein CASSFSENTGELFF. This chain uses TRBV12-3 or TRBV12-4 with TRBJ2-2; no clear D gene. The CDR3 spans 14 residues. With 3 bases removed from V and 1 base from J, the gap between germline ends came to 6 bases.

This chain joins TRBV9 and TRBJ2-7; 9 positions match TRBD1. CDR3 length: 14 residues. Trimming removed 2 bases from V and 3 bases from J; junction bases left unmatched: 3. Per the germline V gene, CDR1 is SGDLS and CDR2 is YYNGEE. The CDR3 region is CASSVEGQGYEQYF. Here the CDR3 DNA reads TGTGCCAGCAGCGTTGAGGGACAGGGCTACGAGCAGTACTTC.

The chain combines TRBV7-6 with TRBJ2-1, with D hard to call. This CDR3 is 12 amino acids long. Between the trimmed V and J ends, which lost 11 bases and 9 bases, there was a span of 17 bases. Germline CDR1 reads SGHVS; CDR2 reads FNYEAQ. The CDR3 loop reads CALGPPGGEQFF. CDR3 DNA: TGTGCCTTAGGGCCCCCCGGCGGTGAGCAGTTCTTC.

The chain uses TRBV4-2 and TRBJ2-7, with 14 bases aligning to TRBD2. Germline CDR1 is LGHNA and CDR2 is YNFKEQ. With 0 bases clipped from V and 0 bases from J, the junction kept 13 bases outside the gene matches. The CDR3 covers 21 residues. Here the CDR3 DNA reads TGTGCCAGCAGCCAAGAAATTAGGGGGACTAGCGGGAGTGGGTCCTCCTACGAGCAGTACTTC. Translation: CASSQEIRGTSGSGSSYEQYF.

The V gene is TRBV24-1, the J gene TRBJ1-3, with D possibly matching TRBD1 (5 bases). The CDR3 totals 14 residues. V lost 8 bases and J lost 2, with 12 bases in between. The germline gives CDR1 KGHDR, CDR2 SFDVKD. In nucleotides, the CDR3 is TGTGCCACCACAGACAGTGAGCCTGGAAACACCATATATTTT. It translates to CATTDSEPGNTIYF.

V gene TRBV9 combines with J gene TRBJ1-4; D is undetermined. The CDR3 has 15 residues. V was clipped by 0 bases and J by 3 bases, with 9 bases between them. The V gene's germline CDR1 is SGDLS and CDR2 YYNGEE. The CDR3 sequence: CASSVGGQSNEKLFF. The CDR3 bases are TGTGCCAGCAGCGTAGGAGGTCAGTCTAATGAAAAACTGTTTTTT.

The V gene is TRBV4-1, the J gene TRBJ2-4, with a weak D call TRBD1 (5 bases). The germline CDR1 and CDR2 sequences are MGHRA and YSYEKL. V was pared by 0 bases and J by 6 bases, with 12 bases between. CDR3 length: 15 amino acids. Here the CDR3 DNA reads TGCGCCAGCAGCCAAGATGGGGCTAACTCAAACATTCAGTACTTC. Protein sequence: CASSQDGANSNIQYF.

The V and J genes are TRBV20-1 and TRBJ2-3; perhaps TRBD2 as D (5 bases). Trimming took 6 bases from V and 7 from J, leaving 20 bases between them. CDR1 and CDR2 from the germline V gene are DFQATT and SNEGSKA (reference sequence). This CDR3 region has 14 residues. Written as DNA, the CDR3 is TGCAGTGCAAACGGGCCTACAACGGGAAATACGCAGTATTTT. Residues: CSANGPTTGNTQYF.

The rearrangement joins TRBV27 to TRBJ2-1, with D possibly matching TRBD1 (6 bases). The V and J ends lost 4 bases and 8 bases respectively, with 18 bases between them. Germline V CDR1 and CDR2: MNHEY, SMNVEV (reference sequence). CDR3 length: 15 residues. CDR3 amino acids: CASSSQDSPRDEQFF. The CDR3 DNA follows: TGTGCCAGCAGTTCCCAGGACAGCCCGAGGGATGAGCAGTTCTTC.